The TCR beta chain described here comes from a study of beta chain features in type 1 diabetes. Germline CDR1 reads SGHAT; CDR2 reads FQNNGV. Deletions cut 5 bases from V and 3 bases from J, with 11 bases between. The CDR3 is 15 amino acids. TCRB transcripts that were expressed got sequenced, as all of the isolated RNA had been reverse transcribed. The protocol was immunoSEQ multiplex PCR, while the TCRdb copy is restricted to in-frame clones and leaves out a portion. In the table there are 600,000 to 750,000 clones, about an eighth of which are singletons. General study findings and limits: A closer apparent resemblance between naive, central memory and Treg TCRB repertoires was seen in patients than in healthy donors. The study found moderately but significantly shorter TCRB CDR3s in all four CD4+ subsets of Type 1 diabetes patients.

About this clone itself: What it recognizes is unknown. The sample holds other DNA sequences that translate to the same CDR3.

V is TRBV11-2 and J is TRBJ2-6; D is uncertain. The receptor was derived from a man aged 30 to 39 with type 1 diabetes. Sequenced material: naive CD4+ T cells from blood. The CDR3 protein is CASSIWGGGANVLTF. The CDR3 nucleotides read TGTGCCAGCAGCATCTGGGGTGGTGGGGCCAACGTCCTGACTTTC.